The TCR beta chain under discussion was sequenced for a study of blood T cell repertoires in COVID-19. TCRdb's table, derived via immunoSEQ multiplex PCR, lists solely in-frame clones and lacks some. The table records a few hundred thousand clones, 85% to 90% of them present only once. The ends lost 4 bases at V and 7 bases at J; junction bases unmatched: 12. The CDR3 has 17 residues. The germline CDR1 and CDR2 sequences are SGHDT and YYEEEE. The clonotype was recovered from a man in his forties or fifties who had recovered from COVID-19. The chain joins TRBV5-6 to TRBJ2-1; TRBD2 aligns across 12 bases. Sequencing was done on a sample of PBMCs or T cells enriched from blood (not recorded which). CDR3 bases: TGTGCCAGCAGCGGGGGGCCCCTAGCGGGGGGGCTGAATGAGCAGTTCTTC. Its protein product is CASSGGPLAGGLNEQFF.